The 24 T cell receptor beta chains reported below all come from one sample, sequenced in a study of Ad26.COV2.S vaccination and SARS-CoV-2 variants. The assay was immunoSEQ multiplex PCR, and TCRdb's table has in-frame clones only and misses some. The sample contains approximately 340,000 clones, about 91% of which appear only once. This material consisted of peripheral blood, taken after recovery from COVID-19. The receptors were gathered from a human donor who had recovered from COVID-19.

The chain carries TRBV5-4 and TRBJ2-5; 12 bases agree with TRBD2. The CDR3 contains 15 residues. Looked up from germline, CDR1 is SGHNT and CDR2 is YYREEE (reference sequence). V shed 3 bases and J 5 bases; nucleotides not matched to a gene: 5. DNA of the CDR3: TGTGCCAGCAGCTCACTAGCGGGGGGTGGGGAGACCCAGTACTTC. This sequence encodes CASSSLAGGGETQYF. Using reference TRBV5-4 and TRBJ2-5 for the parts outside the CDR3, the full variable domain is ETGVTQSPTHLIKTRGQQVTLRCSSQSGHNTVSWYQQALGQGPQFIFQYYREEENGRGNFPPRFSGLQFPNYSSELNVNALELDDSALYLCASSSLAGGGETQYFGPGTRLLVL.

This rearrangement joins TRBV19 to TRBJ2-7, with D unresolved. CDR1 LNHDA and CDR2 SQIVND come from the germline V gene (reference sequence). With 3 bases removed from V and 5 bases from J, the gap between germline ends came to 11 bases. The CDR3 covers 13 residues. The DNA for the CDR3 is TGTGCCAGTAGTATTCCGGATCGGGACGAGCAGTACTTC. As protein: CASSIPDRDEQYF. The complete variable domain, with remaining parts taken from reference TRBV19 and TRBJ2-7, reads DGGITQSPKYLFRKEGQNVTLSCEQNLNHDAMYWYRQDPGQGLRLIYYSQIVNDFQKGDIAEGYSVSREKKESFPLTVTSAQKNPTAFYLCASSIPDRDEQYFGPGTRLTVT.

The chain uses TRBV5-1 and TRBJ1-2; D may be TRBD1 (6 bases). V lost 1 base and J lost 2, with 12 bases in between. Germline-derived CDR1 and CDR2 are SGHRS and YFSETQ. The CDR3 extends over 15 amino acids. CDR3 sequence (DNA): TGCGCCAGCAGCTTGTTAGGGGGGTCCAACTATGGCTACACCTTC. As protein: CASSLLGGSNYGYTF.

The V gene is TRBV25-1, the J gene TRBJ2-7; the D call may be TRBD1 or TRBD2 (6 bases each). The V and J ends lost 2 bases and 5 bases respectively, with 10 bases between them. CDR1 is MGHDK, CDR2 SYGVNS, per germline. The CDR3 consists of 13 residues. This chain's CDR3 is CASSERGLDEQYF. CDR3 bases: TGTGCCAGCAGTGAACGGGGGCTCGACGAGCAGTACTTC.

This CDR3 is CATNFRQGAYEQYF. In nucleotides, the CDR3 is TGTGCCACCAACTTCCGACAGGGGGCCTACGAGCAGTACTTC. The rearrangement joins TRBV2 to TRBJ2-7; TRBD1 aligns across 9 bases. CDR1 SNHLY and CDR2 FYNNEI come from the germline V gene. V shed 10 bases, J shed 2 bases, and the junction held 9 bases outside the gene matches. This CDR3 comprises 14 residues.

The chain employs TRBV27 and TRBJ2-3; 9 nucleotides line up with TRBD1. CDR3 length equals 21 residues. Germline-derived CDR1 and CDR2 are MNHEY and SMNVEV (reference sequence). The V and J ends lost 2 bases and 2 bases, in that order; junction bases with no gene match: 20. CDR3 nucleotides: TGTGCCAGCAGTTTACCTCCGCCGGGACAGGGTTGGGGGTACCTCACAGATACGCAGTATTTT. As protein: CASSLPPPGQGWGYLTDTQYF.

The chain employs TRBV24-1 and TRBJ1-3; D unresolved. With 4 bases removed from V and 0 bases from J, the gap between germline ends came to 12 bases. This CDR3 is 16 amino acids long. CDR1 KGHDR and CDR2 SFDVKD come from the germline V gene. CDR3 coding DNA: TGTGCCACCAGTGACCCCGACAAGAGCTCTGGAAACACCATATATTTT. Its protein product is CATSDPDKSSGNTIYF.

The V and J genes are TRBV7-2 and TRBJ1-1; the match to TRBD1 covers 7 bases. The CDR3 totals 14 residues. J lost 5 bases, V lost 2 bases, and 5 bases had no gene match. Germline CDR1 SGHTA, CDR2 FQGNSA. CDR3 nucleotides: TGTGCCAGCAGCTTATCAGGGGGGACGACTGAAGCTTTCTTT. Encoded protein: CASSLSGGTTEAFF.

This clone appeared a few times. V and J are TRBV5-6 and TRBJ2-5; D not resolved. Germline loops: CDR1 SGHDT, CDR2 YYEEEE. This CDR3 contains 14 residues. Trimming removed 2 bases at V and 5 bases at J, with 13 bases between. This chain's CDR3 is CASSFIVGAETQYF. DNA of the CDR3: TGTGCCAGCAGCTTTATAGTCGGCGCGGAGACCCAGTACTTC.

V and J are TRBV3-1 (or the pseudogene TRBV3-2) and TRBJ1-4; D not certain. The CDR3 has 13 residues. Germline CDR1 reads LGHDT; CDR2 reads YNNKEL (reference sequence). V was pared by 0 bases and J by 11 bases, with 10 bases between. CDR3 coding DNA: TGTGCCAGCAGCCAAGATAGGATGAAGAAACTGTTTTTT. Its protein is CASSQDRMKKLFF.

This clone was seen only once. The genes are TRBV5-1 and TRBJ1-2, with 8 positions matching TRBD1. Germline values: CDR1 SGHRS, CDR2 YFSETQ. Trimming took 0 bases from V and 8 from J; bases not matched to a gene: 12. The length of the CDR3 is 16 residues. The CDR3 sequence: CASSLDGGRGPGGYTF. As DNA, the CDR3 is TGCGCCAGCAGCTTGGACGGGGGCAGGGGGCCAGGAGGCTACACCTTC.

This chain joins TRBV9 and TRBJ2-2, with a possible D match to TRBD2 (5 bases). The CDR3 extends over 16 amino acids. The germline V gene encodes CDR1 SGDLS and CDR2 YYNGEE. Trimming pared 3 bases from V and 1 base from J, leaving 13 bases between. CDR3 nucleotides: TGTGCCAGCAGCGCTGCGGCAGGAGGGAACACCGGGGAGCTGTTTTTT. As protein: CASSAAAGGNTGELFF.

The V call is TRBV10-3, the J call TRBJ2-1, with D unclear. Trimming shortened V by 8 bases and J by 3 bases, and 8 bases separated the two germline ends. The CDR3 has 12 amino acids. Looked up from germline, CDR1 is ENHRY and CDR2 is SYGVKD. The CDR3 coding sequence is TGTGCCATCTCTGTGGACTACAATGAGCAGTTCTTC. As protein: CAISVDYNEQFF.

The chain carries TRBV10-3 and TRBJ2-1, with 10 bases identical to TRBD2. The V gene's germline CDR1 is ENHRY and CDR2 SYGVKD. V trimming: 6 bases; J trimming: 2 bases; junction bases outside the gene matches: 7. CDR3 length equals 16 residues. CDR3 bases: TGTGCCATCAGCCCGAGCGGGGGGGCAACCTACAATGAGCAGTTCTTC. This codes for CAISPSGGATYNEQFF.

The chain couples TRBV29-1 to TRBJ1-2; D is perhaps TRBD1 (5 bases). V lost 3 bases and J 4 bases, leaving 18 bases between the germline ends. CDR1 is SQVTM and CDR2 is ANQGSEA in the germline V gene. There are 15 residues in the CDR3. The CDR3 sequence: CSVDQAGTDIYGYTF. In nucleotides, the CDR3 is TGCAGCGTTGACCAAGCCGGGACGGACATCTATGGCTACACCTTC. Variable domain in full (rest from reference TRBV29-1 and TRBJ1-2): SAVISQKPSRDICQRGTSLTIQCQVDSQVTMMFWYRQQPGQSLTLIATANQGSEATYESGFVIDKFPISRPNLTFSTLTVSNMSPEDSSIYLCSVDQAGTDIYGYTFGSGTRLTVV.

The gene calls are TRBV7-9 and TRBJ2-7, with TRBD1 as a possible D gene (6 bases). Trimming shortened V by 3 bases and J by 1 base, and 7 bases separated the two germline ends. Looked up from germline, CDR1 is SEHNR and CDR2 is FQNEAQ (reference sequence). The CDR3 has 13 residues. CDR3 sequence (DNA): TGTGCCAGCAGCTTTCAGGGGTCCTACGAGCAGTACTTC. It codes for CASSFQGSYEQYF. The whole variable domain, remainder taken from reference TRBV7-9 and TRBJ2-7, is DTGVSQNPRHKITKRGQNVTFRCDPISEHNRLYWYRQTLGQGPEFLTYFQNEAQLEKSRLLSDRFSAERPKGSFSTLEIQRTEQGDSAMYLCASSFQGSYEQYFGPGTRLTVT.

The chain links TRBV7-9 to TRBJ1-5; possible D gene TRBD1, 5 bases. Trimming removed 1 base at V and 4 bases at J, with 11 bases between. This CDR3 region has 15 residues. Germline CDR1 and CDR2: SEHNR and FQNEAQ (reference sequence). The CDR3 bases are TGTGCCAGCAGCTTAGAGGCAGGGCCTAATCAGCCCCAGCATTTT. It translates to CASSLEAGPNQPQHF.

This sequence joins TRBV10-1 and TRBJ1-2, with D perhaps TRBD1 (5 bases). V lost 0 bases to trimming and J lost 2 bases, with 13 bases between them. Germline CDR1 is WNHNN and CDR2 is SYGVQD (reference sequence). The CDR3 consists of 16 residues. CDR3 region: CASSESGRWRNYGYTF. The DNA of the CDR3 is TGCGCCAGCAGTGAGTCGGGACGATGGAGGAACTATGGCTACACCTTC.

The rearrangement uses TRBV27 and TRBJ1-5; the D gene is possibly TRBD1 (5 bases). The CDR3 consists of 14 residues. Trimming took 5 bases from V and 4 from J, leaving 12 bases between them. The germline V gene has CDR1 MNHEY and CDR2 SMNVEV (reference sequence). The CDR3 loop is CASSRGGGNQPQHF. The CDR3, as DNA: TGTGCCAGCAGTAGGGGAGGAGGAAATCAGCCCCAGCATTTT.

In its sample, this clone was seen once. This chain links TRBV2 with TRBJ2-7; D uncertain. Germline lookup yields CDR1 SNHLY and CDR2 FYNNEI. With 1 base removed from V and 2 bases from J, the gap between germline ends came to 6 bases. The length of the CDR3 is 13 residues. CDR3 region: CASSEEWTYEQYF. CDR3 sequence (DNA): TGTGCCAGCAGTGAAGAATGGACCTACGAGCAGTACTTC.

This sequence joins TRBV9 and TRBJ1-1, with 7 bases lining up with TRBD1. The CDR3 consists of 15 residues. Losses at the gene ends were 5 bases for V and 2 bases for J; bases not matched to a gene: 9. CDR1 is SGDLS, CDR2 YYNGEE, per germline. The CDR3 spells CASSVEGQLNTEAFF. In nucleotides, the CDR3 is TGTGCCAGCAGTGTGGAGGGACAGCTCAACACTGAAGCTTTCTTT.

The chain uses TRBV11-1 and TRBJ1-2; no reliable D call. Trimming shortened V by 4 bases and J by 4 bases, and 10 bases separated the two germline ends. There are 13 residues in the CDR3. CDR1 and CDR2 (germline): SGHAT, FQDESV (reference sequence). DNA for the CDR3: TGTGCCAGCAGCTGGAGCACCAGCTATGGCTACACCTTC. Translated, it gives CASSWSTSYGYTF.

V and J are TRBV5-1 and TRBJ2-2; TRBD1 agrees at 8 bases. In germline, CDR1 is SGHRS, CDR2 YFSETQ. This CDR3 is built from 17 residues. V trimming: 4 bases; J trimming: 1 base; junction bases outside the gene matches: 9. The CDR3 region is CASSPSRGQVNTGELFF. For the CDR3, the DNA is TGCGCCAGCAGCCCCTCCAGGGGGCAGGTGAACACCGGGGAGCTGTTTTTT.

The CDR3 bases are TGTGCCAGCAGCTTGCTTATCGGACAGGGCGGTGAGCAGTTCTTC. Its translation is CASSLLIGQGGEQFF. This chain connects TRBV5-8 to TRBJ2-1; 8 bases line up with TRBD1. The CDR3 is 15 amino acids. Germline V gene data show CDR1 as SGHTS and CDR2 as YDEGEE. J lost 9 bases, V lost 1 base, and 9 bases had no gene match.